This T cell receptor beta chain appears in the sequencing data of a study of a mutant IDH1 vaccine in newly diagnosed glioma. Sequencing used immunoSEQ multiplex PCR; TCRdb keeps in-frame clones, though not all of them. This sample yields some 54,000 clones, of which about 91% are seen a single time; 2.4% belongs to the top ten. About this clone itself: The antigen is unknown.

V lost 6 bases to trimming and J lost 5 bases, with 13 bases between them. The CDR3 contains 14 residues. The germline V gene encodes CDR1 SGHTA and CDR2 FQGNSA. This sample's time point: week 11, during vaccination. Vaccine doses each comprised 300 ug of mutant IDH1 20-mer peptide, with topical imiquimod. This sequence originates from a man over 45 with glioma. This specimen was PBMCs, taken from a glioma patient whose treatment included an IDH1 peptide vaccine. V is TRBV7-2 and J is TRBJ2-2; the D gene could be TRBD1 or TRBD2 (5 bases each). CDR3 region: CASSRGTGTGELFF. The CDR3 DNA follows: TGTGCCAGCAGTCGTGGGACGGGGACCGGGGAGCTGTTTTTT.